Listed here are 10 T cell receptor beta chains from one sample, sequenced in a study of identical twins. Via MiXCR, TCRdb re-called the 5' RACE reads, giving one row per CDR3 protein. The table records under 450,000 distinct CDR3 sequences, approximately 18% of them present only once. The sample consisted of naive T cells sorted from blood. Receptor source: a man aged 50 to 60 in good health.

This clonotype counts as medium-sized. This chain joins TRBV20-1 and TRBJ2-1; 8 bases match TRBD2. CDR3 length: 14 residues. V lost 5 bases to trimming and J lost 3 bases; unmatched junction nucleotides: 6. Looked up from germline, CDR1 is DFQATT and CDR2 is SNEGSKA (reference sequence). The CDR3 reads CSAVPGLDYNEQFF. DNA for the CDR3: TGCAGTGCTGTACCGGGACTAGACTACAATGAGCAGTTCTTC.

The chain couples TRBV24-1 to TRBJ2-1, with 15 bases lining up with TRBD2. The CDR3 contains 19 residues. V lost 3 bases, J lost 8 bases, and 13 bases stayed unmatched. CDR1 and CDR2 (germline): KGHDR, SFDVKD. The CDR3, as DNA: TGTGCCACCAGTGATATGAGTCGGACTAGCGGGGGGGCGTTAGATGAGCAGTTCTTC. It translates to CATSDMSRTSGGALDEQFF.

The chain joins TRBV6-1 to TRBJ2-2; maybe TRBD2 (5 bases). Trimming removed 8 bases from V and 7 bases from J, with 17 bases in between. CDR1 and CDR2 from the germline V gene are MNHNS and SASEGT. The length of the CDR3 is 14 residues. The CDR3 region has the DNA TGTGCCAGCGGGAGAATGAGTCCGGGCGGGGAGCTGTTTTTT. This codes for CASGRMSPGGELFF.

V usage is TRBV5-1 and J usage is TRBJ1-1, with 9 bases matching TRBD1. The CDR3 totals 14 residues. CDR1 SGHRS and CDR2 YFSETQ come from the germline V gene. The CDR3 region is CTSTARDRDVGAFF. The CDR3 DNA reads TGCACAAGCACAGCCAGGGACAGGGACGTGGGGGCTTTCTTT.

This clonotype was found a few times. The V call is TRBV10-3, the J call TRBJ2-7; D uncertain. Germline CDR1 reads ENHRY; CDR2 reads SYGVKD. V was shortened by 6 bases and J by 2 bases, with 8 bases between the two germline ends. There are 12 residues in the CDR3. For the CDR3, the DNA is TGTGCCATCAGAGACCCCGCCTACGAGCAGTACTTC. Amino acid sequence: CAIRDPAYEQYF.

This clonotype was detected ten times or more. This chain uses TRBV21-1 with TRBJ2-7; whether TRBD1, the table's D call, matches the DNA was not checked. TRBV21-1 is classified as a pseudogene. The CDR3 is made up of 15 amino acids. The CDR3 DNA reads TGTGCCAGCAGTTCCGGGACGGTGAGCTCCTACGAGCAGTACTTC. It yields the protein CASSSGTVSSYEQYF.

This chain uses TRBV10-3 with TRBJ2-2, with D maybe TRBD2 (7 bases). V was clipped by 8 bases and J by 4 bases, with 17 bases between them. This CDR3 region has 15 residues. In germline, CDR1 is ENHRY, CDR2 SYGVKD. The CDR3: CAIFHGGPRTGELFF. For the CDR3, the DNA is TGTGCCATCTTCCACGGGGGGCCGCGCACCGGGGAGCTGTTTTTT.

This clonotype has ten or more counts. This chain joins TRBV28 and TRBJ2-7; D gene unclear. The CDR3 covers 15 residues. Germline CDR1 reads MDHEN; CDR2 reads SYDVKM. Deletions cut 9 bases from V and 4 bases from J, with 22 bases between. The CDR3 DNA reads TGTGCCAGTCTGGACCCACGGAAAGATAATTACGAGCAGTACTTC. Its protein is CASLDPRKDNYEQYF. Complete variable domain (other parts from reference TRBV28 and TRBJ2-7): DVKVTQSSRYLVKRTGEKVFLECVQDMDHENMFWYRQDPGLGLRLIYFSYDVKMKEKGDIPEGYSVSREKKERFSLILESASTNQTSMYLCASLDPRKDNYEQYFGPGTRLTVT.

At least ten counts were recorded for this clonotype. The chain uses TRBV27 and TRBJ2-7; D is unresolved. V lost 1 base, J lost 6 bases, and 4 bases lay in between. The CDR3 has 11 amino acids. From germline, CDR1 is MNHEY and CDR2 SMNVEV (reference sequence). CDR3 nucleotides: TGTGCCAGCAGTTTATTGGGCGAGCAGTACTTC. The encoded protein is CASSLLGEQYF.

V and J are TRBV9 and TRBJ2-1; possibly TRBD1 for D (5 bases). The V end lost 0 bases, the J end lost 6 bases, and 7 bases lay between the germline ends. The CDR3 length is 13 residues. CDR1 is SGDLS, CDR2 YYNGEE, per germline. The CDR3 DNA sequence: TGTGCCAGCAGCGTAGGCAGGGCCAATGAGCAGTTCTTC. Translating gives CASSVGRANEQFF.